This T cell receptor beta chain is drawn from a study of blood T cell repertoires in COVID-19. Study overall: Acute and convalescent COVID-19 samples came from the United States, Italy and Spain. T cells, B-cell-depleted T cells, or PBMCs provided the cDNA or gDNA that served as material.

Germline V gives CDR1 MGHRA, CDR2 YSYEKL. V lost 0 bases and J 5 bases, leaving 10 bases between the germline ends. CDR3 length equals 15 residues. TCRdb's copy holds only in-frame clones and misses some; the assay was immunoSEQ multiplex PCR. The sample contains about 89,000 clones, around 90% of which appear only once. The chain is built from TRBV4-1 and TRBJ2-2, with TRBD2 as a possible D gene (6 bases). The source is a male donor with acute or convalescent COVID-19. The sequencing input was peripheral blood. CDR3 amino acids: CASSQEGAGTGELFF. The CDR3 nucleotides read TGCGCCAGCAGCCAAGAAGGTGCGGGAACCGGGGAGCTGTTTTTT.